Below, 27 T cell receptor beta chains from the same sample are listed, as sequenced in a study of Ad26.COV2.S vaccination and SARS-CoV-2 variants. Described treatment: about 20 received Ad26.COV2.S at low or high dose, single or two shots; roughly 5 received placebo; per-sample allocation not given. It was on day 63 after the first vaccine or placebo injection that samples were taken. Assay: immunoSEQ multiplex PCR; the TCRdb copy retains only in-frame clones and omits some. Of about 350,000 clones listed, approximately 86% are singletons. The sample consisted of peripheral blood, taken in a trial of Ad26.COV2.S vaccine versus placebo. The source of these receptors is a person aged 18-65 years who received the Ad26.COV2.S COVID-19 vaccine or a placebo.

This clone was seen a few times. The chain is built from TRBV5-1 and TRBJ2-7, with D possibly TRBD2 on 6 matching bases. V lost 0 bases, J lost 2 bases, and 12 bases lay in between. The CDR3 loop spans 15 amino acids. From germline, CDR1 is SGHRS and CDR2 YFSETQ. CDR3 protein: CASSLAGGIAYEQYF. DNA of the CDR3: TGCGCCAGCAGCTTGGCTGGGGGGATTGCCTACGAGCAGTACTTC.

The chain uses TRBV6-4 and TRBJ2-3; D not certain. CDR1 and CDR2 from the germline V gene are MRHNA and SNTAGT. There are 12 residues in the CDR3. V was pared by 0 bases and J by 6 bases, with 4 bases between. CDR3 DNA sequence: TGTGCCAGCAGTGACTCAGGGGATACGCAGTATTTT. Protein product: CASSDSGDTQYF.

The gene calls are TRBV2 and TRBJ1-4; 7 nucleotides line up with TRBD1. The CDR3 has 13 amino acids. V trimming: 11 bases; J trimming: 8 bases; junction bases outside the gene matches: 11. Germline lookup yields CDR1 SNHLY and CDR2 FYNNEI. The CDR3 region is CAFDRAGEEKLFF. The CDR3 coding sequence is TGTGCCTTTGACAGGGCGGGGGAAGAAAAACTGTTTTTT.

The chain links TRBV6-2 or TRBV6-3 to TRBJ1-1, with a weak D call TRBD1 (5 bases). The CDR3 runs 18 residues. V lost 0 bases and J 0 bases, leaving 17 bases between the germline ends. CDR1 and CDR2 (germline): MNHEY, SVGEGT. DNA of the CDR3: TGTGCCAGCAGTTACTCATGGGGGAGTTCCTCCATGAACACTGAAGCTTTCTTT. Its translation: CASSYSWGSSSMNTEAFF.

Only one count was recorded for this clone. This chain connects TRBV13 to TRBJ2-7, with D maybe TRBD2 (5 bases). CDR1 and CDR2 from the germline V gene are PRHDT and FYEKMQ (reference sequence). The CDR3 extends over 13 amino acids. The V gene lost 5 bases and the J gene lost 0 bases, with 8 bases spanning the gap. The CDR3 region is CASSPLDSYEQYF. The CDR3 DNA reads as TGTGCCAGCAGCCCACTAGACTCCTACGAGCAGTACTTC.

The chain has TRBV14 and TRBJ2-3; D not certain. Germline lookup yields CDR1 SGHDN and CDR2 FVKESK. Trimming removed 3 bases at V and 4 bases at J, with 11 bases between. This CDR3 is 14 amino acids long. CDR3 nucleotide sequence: TGTGCCAGCAGCCAGTACACCGCCCCAGATACGCAGTATTTT. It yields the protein CASSQYTAPDTQYF.

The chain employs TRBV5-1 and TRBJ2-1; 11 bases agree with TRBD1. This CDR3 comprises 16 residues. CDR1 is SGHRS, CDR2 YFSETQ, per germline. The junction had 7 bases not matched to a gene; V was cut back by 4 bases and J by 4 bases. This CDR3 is CASSPGTGGEYNEQFF. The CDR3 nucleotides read TGCGCCAGCAGCCCGGGGACAGGGGGTGAATACAATGAGCAGTTCTTC. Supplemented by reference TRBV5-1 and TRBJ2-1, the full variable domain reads KAGVTQTPRYLIKTRGQQVTLSCSPISGHRSVSWYQQTPGQGLQFLFEYFSETQRNKGNFPGRFSGRQFSNSRSEMNVSTLELGDSALYLCASSPGTGGEYNEQFFGPGTRLTVL.

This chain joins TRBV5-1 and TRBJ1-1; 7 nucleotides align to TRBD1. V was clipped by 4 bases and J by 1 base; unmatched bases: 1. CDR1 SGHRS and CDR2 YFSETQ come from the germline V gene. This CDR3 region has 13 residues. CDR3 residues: CASSRTGNTEAFF. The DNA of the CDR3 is TGCGCCAGCAGCCGGACAGGGAACACTGAAGCTTTCTTT.

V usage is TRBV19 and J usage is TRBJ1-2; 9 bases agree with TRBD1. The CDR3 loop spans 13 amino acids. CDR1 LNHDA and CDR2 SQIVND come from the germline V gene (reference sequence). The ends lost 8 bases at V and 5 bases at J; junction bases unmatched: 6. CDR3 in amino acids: CASRTGGAYGYTF. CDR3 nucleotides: TGTGCCAGTCGAACAGGGGGCGCGTATGGCTACACCTTC.

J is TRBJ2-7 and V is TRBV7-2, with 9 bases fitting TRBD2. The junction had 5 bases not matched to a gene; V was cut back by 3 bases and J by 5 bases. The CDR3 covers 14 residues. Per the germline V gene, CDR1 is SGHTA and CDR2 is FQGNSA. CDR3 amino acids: CASSFLAGGHEQYF. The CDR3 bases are TGTGCCAGCAGCTTTCTGGCGGGAGGGCACGAGCAGTACTTC.

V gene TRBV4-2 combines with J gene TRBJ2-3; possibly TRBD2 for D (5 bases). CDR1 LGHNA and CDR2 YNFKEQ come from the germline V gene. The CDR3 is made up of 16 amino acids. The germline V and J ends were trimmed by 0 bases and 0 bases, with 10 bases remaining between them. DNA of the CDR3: TGTGCCAGCAGCCAAGATAGACTACCCAGCACAGATACGCAGTATTTT. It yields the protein CASSQDRLPSTDTQYF.

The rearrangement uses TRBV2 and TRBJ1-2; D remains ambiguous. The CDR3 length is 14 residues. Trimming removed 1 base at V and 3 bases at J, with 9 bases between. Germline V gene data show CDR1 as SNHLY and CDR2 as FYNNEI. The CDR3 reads CASSEVTDYYGYTF. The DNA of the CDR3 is TGTGCCAGCAGTGAAGTGACTGATTACTATGGCTACACCTTC.

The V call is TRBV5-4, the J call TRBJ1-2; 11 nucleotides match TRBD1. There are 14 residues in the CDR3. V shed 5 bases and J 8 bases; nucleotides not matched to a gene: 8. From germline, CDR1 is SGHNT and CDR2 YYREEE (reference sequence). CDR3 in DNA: TGTGCCAGCAGACGGACAGGGGGCGCGGAAGGCTACACCTTC. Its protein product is CASRRTGGAEGYTF.

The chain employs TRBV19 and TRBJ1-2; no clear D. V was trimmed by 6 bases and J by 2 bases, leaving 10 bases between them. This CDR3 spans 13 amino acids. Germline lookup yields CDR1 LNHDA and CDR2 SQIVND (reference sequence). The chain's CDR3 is CASRSDTNYGYTF. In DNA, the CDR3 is TGTGCCAGTAGATCAGACACGAACTATGGCTACACCTTC. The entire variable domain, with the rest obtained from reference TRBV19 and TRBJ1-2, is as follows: DGGITQSPKYLFRKEGQNVTLSCEQNLNHDAMYWYRQDPGQGLRLIYYSQIVNDFQKGDIAEGYSVSREKKESFPLTVTSAQKNPTAFYLCASRSDTNYGYTFGSGTRLTVV.

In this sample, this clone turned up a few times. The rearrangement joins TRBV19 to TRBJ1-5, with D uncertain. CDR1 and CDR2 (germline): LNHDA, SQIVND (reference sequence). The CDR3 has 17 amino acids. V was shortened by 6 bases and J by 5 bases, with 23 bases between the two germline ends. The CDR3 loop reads CASREAGLDRLDQPQHF. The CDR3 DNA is TGTGCCAGTAGAGAGGCAGGATTGGATCGGTTGGATCAGCCCCAGCATTTT.

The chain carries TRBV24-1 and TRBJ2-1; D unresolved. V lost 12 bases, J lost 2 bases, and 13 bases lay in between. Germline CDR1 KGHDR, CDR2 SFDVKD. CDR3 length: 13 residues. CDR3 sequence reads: CAATSPPYNEQFF. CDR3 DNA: TGTGCCGCTACAAGTCCCCCCTACAATGAGCAGTTCTTC.

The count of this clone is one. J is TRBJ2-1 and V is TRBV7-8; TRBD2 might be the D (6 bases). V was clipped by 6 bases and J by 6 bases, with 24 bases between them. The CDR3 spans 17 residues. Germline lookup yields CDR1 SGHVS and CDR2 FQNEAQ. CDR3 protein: CASRRVQPGDPRNEQFF. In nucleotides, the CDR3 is TGTGCCAGCAGAAGGGTCCAACCGGGGGACCCTCGCAATGAGCAGTTCTTC.

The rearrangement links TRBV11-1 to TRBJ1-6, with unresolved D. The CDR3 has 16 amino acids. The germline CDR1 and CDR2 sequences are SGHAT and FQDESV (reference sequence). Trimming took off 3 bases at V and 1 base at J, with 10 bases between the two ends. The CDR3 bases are TGTGCCAGCAGCTTGGCGGCGGGGTCCTATAATTCACCCCTCCACTTT. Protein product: CASSLAAGSYNSPLHF.

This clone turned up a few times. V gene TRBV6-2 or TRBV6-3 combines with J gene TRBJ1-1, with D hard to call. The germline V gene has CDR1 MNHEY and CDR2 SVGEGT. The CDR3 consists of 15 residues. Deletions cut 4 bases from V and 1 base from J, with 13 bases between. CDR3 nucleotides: TGTGCCAGCAGTTCCCGGCCAGCCCCGAACACTGAAGCTTTCTTT. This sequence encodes CASSSRPAPNTEAFF.

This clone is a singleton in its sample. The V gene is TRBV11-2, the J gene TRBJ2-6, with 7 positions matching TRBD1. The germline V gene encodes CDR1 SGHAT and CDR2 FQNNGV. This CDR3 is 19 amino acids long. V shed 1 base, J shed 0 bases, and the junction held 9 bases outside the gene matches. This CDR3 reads CASSLVRGQASSGANVLTF. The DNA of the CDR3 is TGTGCCAGCAGCTTAGTCCGTGGACAGGCCAGCTCTGGGGCCAACGTCCTGACTTTC.

In nucleotides, the CDR3 is TGTGCCAGCAGCTTAGATCGAGGCGGGAGGGCCGAGCAGTTCTTC. Protein product: CASSLDRGGRAEQFF. The J gene is TRBJ2-1, the V gene TRBV11-2, with TRBD2 identical over 9 bases. CDR1 and CDR2 (germline): SGHAT, FQNNGV. CDR3 size: 15 residues. After removal of 0 bases from V and 10 bases from J, the junction contained 7 bases not matched to a gene.

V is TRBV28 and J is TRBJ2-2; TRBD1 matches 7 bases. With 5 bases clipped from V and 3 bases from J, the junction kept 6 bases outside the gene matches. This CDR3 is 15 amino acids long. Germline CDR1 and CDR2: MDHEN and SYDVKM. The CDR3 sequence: CASSQGTVDTGELFF. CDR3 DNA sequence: TGTGCCAGCAGTCAGGGGACAGTCGACACCGGGGAGCTGTTTTTT.

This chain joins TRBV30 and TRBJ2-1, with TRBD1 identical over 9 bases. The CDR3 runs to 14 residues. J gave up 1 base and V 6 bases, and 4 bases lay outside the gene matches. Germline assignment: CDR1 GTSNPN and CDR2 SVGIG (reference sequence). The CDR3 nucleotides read TGTGCCTGTCAACAGGGGGCTTCCTACAATGAGCAGTTCTTC. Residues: CACQQGASYNEQFF.

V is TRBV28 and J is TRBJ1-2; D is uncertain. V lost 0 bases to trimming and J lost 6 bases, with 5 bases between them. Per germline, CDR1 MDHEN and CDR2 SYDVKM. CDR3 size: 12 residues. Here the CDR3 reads CASSLWTDGYTF. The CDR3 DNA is TGTGCCAGCAGTTTATGGACTGATGGCTACACCTTC.

CDR3 bases: TGTGCCAGCAGCCCACGCCTCAGAAGACTAGCGAACACCGGGGAGCTGTTTTTT. Protein sequence: CASSPRLRRLANTGELFF. The rearrangement uses TRBV14 and TRBJ2-2; possible D gene TRBD2, 6 bases. V lost 4 bases to trimming and J lost 0 bases, with 18 bases between them. CDR3 length: 18 residues. In germline, CDR1 is SGHDN, CDR2 FVKESK.

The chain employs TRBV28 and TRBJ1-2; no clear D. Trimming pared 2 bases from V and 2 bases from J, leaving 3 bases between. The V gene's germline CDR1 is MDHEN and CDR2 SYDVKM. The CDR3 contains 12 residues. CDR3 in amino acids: CASSLVNYGYTF. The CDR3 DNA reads TGTGCCAGCAGTTTAGTGAACTATGGCTACACCTTC.

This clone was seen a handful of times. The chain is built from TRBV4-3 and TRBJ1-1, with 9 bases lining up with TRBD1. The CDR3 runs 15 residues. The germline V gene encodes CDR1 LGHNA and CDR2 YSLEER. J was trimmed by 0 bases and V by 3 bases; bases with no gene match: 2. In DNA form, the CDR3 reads TGCGCCAGCAGCCACGGGACAGGGCTGAACACTGAAGCTTTCTTT. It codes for CASSHGTGLNTEAFF.